The 17 T cell receptor beta chains reported below all come from one sample, sequenced in a study of cytomegalovirus exposure and HLA in healthy donors. Primers: 60 Vbeta forward and 13 Jbeta reverse. Sequenced by immunoSEQ multiplex PCR; TCRdb stores in-frame clones only, minus some. Among 100,000 to 150,000 clones listed, approximately 85% were seen once. The sequenced sample was PBMCs. The receptor set was obtained from a male donor in good health and CMV-seropositive.

This chain uses TRBV6-6 with TRBJ2-1; perhaps TRBD1 as D (6 bases). The germline CDR1 and CDR2 sequences are MNHNY and SVGAGI (reference sequence). Trimming removed 2 bases from V and 5 bases from J, with 10 bases in between. The CDR3 runs to 14 residues. This CDR3 is CASSYPAGDNEQFF. As DNA, the CDR3 is TGTGCCAGCAGTTACCCCGCAGGGGACAATGAGCAGTTCTTC.

The chain couples TRBV4-2 to TRBJ2-7; 8 bases are a match to TRBD2. The CDR3 extends over 17 amino acids. Germline assignment: CDR1 LGHNA and CDR2 YNFKEQ. The junction had 11 bases not matched to a gene; V was cut back by 0 bases and J by 4 bases. In DNA form, the CDR3 reads TGTGCCAGCAGCCAAGATAGGCCCCAGCGGGAGATTTACGAGCAGTACTTC. Translating gives CASSQDRPQREIYEQYF.

This clone has more than one count but fewer than ten. The J gene is TRBJ2-6, the V gene TRBV6-6; 9 bases are a match to TRBD1. V trimming: 7 bases; J trimming: 2 bases; junction bases outside the gene matches: 6. This CDR3 has 16 residues. Germline assignment: CDR1 MNHNY and CDR2 SVGAGI (reference sequence). The chain's CDR3 is CASTNDRGAGANVLTF. The CDR3 DNA reads as TGTGCCAGCACCAACGACAGGGGGGCTGGGGCCAACGTCCTGACTTTC.

The gene calls are TRBV7-9 and TRBJ2-1, with 10 nucleotides matching TRBD1. CDR1 and CDR2 (germline): SEHNR, FQNEAQ (reference sequence). Trimming took 5 bases from V and 4 from J; bases not matched to a gene: 5. The CDR3 contains 15 residues. CDR3 sequence (DNA): TGTGCCAGCAGCCACCGGGACAGGGGTTACAATGAGCAGTTCTTC. The encoded protein is CASSHRDRGYNEQFF. Together with reference TRBV7-9 and TRBJ2-1, the CDR3 gives the full variable domain: DTGVSQNPRHKITKRGQNVTFRCDPISEHNRLYWYRQTLGQGPEFLTYFQNEAQLEKSRLLSDRFSAERPKGSFSTLEIQRTEQGDSAMYLCASSHRDRGYNEQFFGPGTRLTVL.

This chain connects TRBV30 to TRBJ1-1; D is undetermined. Trimming took 1 base from V and 7 from J, leaving 7 bases between them. Germline CDR1 GTSNPN, CDR2 SVGIG (reference sequence). The CDR3 is 11 residues long. The CDR3 loop is CAWSARHEAFF. CDR3 sequence (DNA): TGTGCCTGGAGTGCGCGTCATGAAGCTTTCTTT.

This clone was picked up one time. The chain uses TRBV20-1 and TRBJ2-7; no reliable D call. Germline CDR1 and CDR2: DFQATT and SNEGSKA (reference sequence). This CDR3 contains 11 residues. V was pared by 6 bases and J by 6 bases, with 12 bases between. The CDR3 coding sequence is TGCAGTGCACTTATTCTACCCGAGCAGTACTTC. It specifies CSALILPEQYF.

The V call is TRBV19, the J call TRBJ1-1; 7 nucleotides line up with TRBD1. V was pared by 1 base and J by 7 bases, with 6 bases of the junction left unmatched. Germline CDR1 reads LNHDA; CDR2 reads SQIVND (reference sequence). This CDR3 has 14 amino acids. This CDR3 is CASSIGRGQGEAFF. As DNA, the CDR3 is TGTGCCAGTAGTATAGGAAGGGGGCAGGGTGAAGCTTTCTTT.

The chain carries TRBV29-1 and TRBJ2-1; the match to TRBD1 covers 7 bases. J was trimmed by 7 bases and V by 3 bases; bases with no gene match: 12. This CDR3 has 15 amino acids. Germline assignment: CDR1 SQVTM and CDR2 ANQGSEA. The CDR3: CSVDDRDSLLNEQFF. The CDR3 DNA reads TGCAGCGTTGATGACCGGGACAGCCTCTTGAATGAGCAGTTCTTC.

Only one count was recorded for this clone. V and J are TRBV7-3 and TRBJ2-1; 10 nucleotides match TRBD2. The V segment lost 5 bases and the J segment 8 bases; nucleotides outside the gene matches: 15. The CDR3 has 17 residues. Per germline, CDR1 SGHTA and CDR2 FQGTGA. The CDR3 DNA follows: TGTGCCAGCAGCCCCACGGTAGCGGGAGGAGCGTTGTATGAGCAGTTCTTC. Protein product: CASSPTVAGGALYEQFF.

This chain uses TRBV18 with TRBJ2-4; 7 bases map to TRBD1. This CDR3 comprises 16 residues. Germline V gives CDR1 KGHSH, CDR2 LQKENI. The V gene end was trimmed by 5 bases and the J gene end by 1 base; junction bases not matched to a gene: 8. The CDR3 sequence is CASSSQGNSAKNIQYF. Written as DNA, the CDR3 is TGTGCCAGCTCATCACAGGGGAATTCGGCCAAAAACATTCAGTACTTC. The whole variable domain, filled in from reference TRBV18 and TRBJ2-4, reads NAGVMQNPRHLVRRRGQEARLRCSPMKGHSHVYWYRQLPEEGLKFMVYLQKENIIDESGMPKERFSAEFPKEGPSILRIQQVVRGDSAAYFCASSSQGNSAKNIQYFGAGTRLSVL.

The chain recombines TRBV5-8 with TRBJ1-4; 10 nucleotides match TRBD1. This CDR3 contains 17 residues. Per germline, CDR1 SGHTS and CDR2 YDEGEE. The trim removed 2 bases at V and 0 bases at J, leaving 4 bases unmatched. This CDR3 is CASSFGTGVPTNEKLFF. CDR3 nucleotide sequence: TGTGCCAGCAGCTTCGGGACAGGGGTCCCAACTAATGAAAAACTGTTTTTT. The entire variable domain, with the rest obtained from reference TRBV5-8 and TRBJ1-4, is as follows: EAGVTQSPTHLIKTRGQQATLRCSPISGHTSVYWYQQALGLGLQFLLWYDEGEERNRGNFPPRFSGRQFPNYSSELNVNALELEDSALYLCASSFGTGVPTNEKLFFGSGTQLSVL.

This chain joins TRBV27 and TRBJ2-2, with TRBD2 as a possible D gene (5 bases). Trimming left V 3 bases short and J 8 bases short, with 10 bases between. Germline loops: CDR1 MNHEY, CDR2 SMNVEV (reference sequence). The CDR3 runs to 13 residues. The CDR3 bases are TGTGCCAGCAGTTTCGGACTTCTTGGGGAGCTGTTTTTT. This sequence encodes CASSFGLLGELFF.

The J gene is TRBJ2-3, the V gene TRBV28; TRBD1 is a possible D gene (6 bases). The CDR3 is 13 amino acids. The ends were cut back, 3 bases at V and 4 bases at J, with 8 bases in the middle. CDR1 MDHEN and CDR2 SYDVKM come from the germline V gene. The CDR3 DNA reads TGTGCCAGCAGTTTTGGGGGCGCAGATACGCAGTATTTT. It encodes CASSFGGADTQYF.

The chain links TRBV4-2 to TRBJ2-7, with D possibly TRBD2 on 6 matching bases. Per the germline V gene, CDR1 is LGHNA and CDR2 is YNFKEQ. This CDR3 spans 14 amino acids. The V gene lost 2 bases and the J gene lost 3 bases, with 11 bases spanning the gap. DNA for the CDR3: TGTGCCAGCAGCCAACGACTAGGTGGCTACGAGCAGTACTTC. It yields the protein CASSQRLGGYEQYF.

The chain is built from TRBV9 and TRBJ2-3, with a tentative D call TRBD2 (6 bases). The V and J ends lost 4 bases and 2 bases respectively, with 14 bases between them. CDR1 and CDR2 from the germline V gene are SGDLS and YYNGEE. The CDR3 has 15 residues. The CDR3 DNA follows: TGTGCCAGCAGCACGGGGGTCGGCTTCACAGATACGCAGTATTTT. It yields the protein CASSTGVGFTDTQYF.

The chain carries TRBV19 and TRBJ2-5; maybe TRBD2 (5 bases). Germline V gives CDR1 LNHDA, CDR2 SQIVND (reference sequence). The CDR3 runs to 17 residues. The V end was cut by 2 bases, the J end by 4 bases, with 20 bases between. The CDR3 is CASSINGYIGVRETQYF. DNA for the CDR3: TGTGCCAGTAGTATAAACGGGTACATCGGGGTCCGAGAGACCCAGTACTTC.

J is TRBJ2-2 and V is TRBV30, with 13 positions matching TRBD2. This CDR3 contains 17 residues. The junction had 5 bases not matched to a gene; V was cut back by 2 bases and J by 2 bases. Germline V lookup: CDR1 GTSNPN, CDR2 SVGIG (reference sequence). CDR3: CAWSQLAGGPNTGELFF. In DNA, the CDR3 is TGTGCCTGGAGTCAACTAGCGGGAGGGCCAAACACCGGGGAGCTGTTTTTT.